This T cell receptor beta chain stems from a study of blood T cell repertoires in COVID-19. Study background: T cells, B-cell-depleted T cells, or PBMCs provided the cDNA or gDNA that served as material.

This clone was seen only once. Sequencing used immunoSEQ multiplex PCR; TCRdb keeps in-frame clones, though not all of them. The sample includes roughly 110,000 clones, 80% to 85% of them seen just once. Germline V gives CDR1 SGHDN, CDR2 FVKESK. This CDR3 has 15 residues. V shed 4 bases and J shed 4 bases, with 16 bases lying between them. The receptor comes from a man between 65 and 80 years old with acute or convalescent COVID-19. The gene calls are TRBV14 and TRBJ1-1; possibly TRBD1 for D (5 bases). Sequencing was done on a sample of peripheral blood. The CDR3 region is CASSLWGGGTTEAFF. CDR3 bases: TGTGCCAGCAGCCTTTGGGGGGGTGGGACCACTGAAGCTTTCTTT.